This TCR beta chain was identified in a study of blood T cell repertoires in COVID-19. On the study more broadly: Acute and convalescent COVID-19 samples came from the United States, Italy and Spain. From T cells, B-cell-depleted T cells, or PBMCs came the material, which was cDNA or gDNA.

V trimming: 3 bases; J trimming: 1 base; junction bases outside the gene matches: 8. Germline V gives CDR1 MGHRA, CDR2 YSYEKL. The CDR3 has 16 amino acids. In the authors' methods: For nucleated cells, counts were estimated from reference gene primer amplification. Profiling relied on immunoSEQ multiplex PCR, and the TCRdb table lists in-frame clones only, not all of them. V, J and clone size are taken as reported in that table, and D and trimming were inferred from the DNA itself. The table has roughly 45,000 clones, 89% seen once. Sequencing was carried out using peripheral blood. The TCR originated in a human donor in a cohort sampled during active COVID-19. The chain employs TRBV4-1 and TRBJ1-1; 7 bases are a match to TRBD1. The CDR3 loop reads CASSHHRGQGNTEAFF. The CDR3, as DNA: TGCGCCAGCAGCCATCACAGGGGCCAGGGGAACACTGAAGCTTTCTTT.